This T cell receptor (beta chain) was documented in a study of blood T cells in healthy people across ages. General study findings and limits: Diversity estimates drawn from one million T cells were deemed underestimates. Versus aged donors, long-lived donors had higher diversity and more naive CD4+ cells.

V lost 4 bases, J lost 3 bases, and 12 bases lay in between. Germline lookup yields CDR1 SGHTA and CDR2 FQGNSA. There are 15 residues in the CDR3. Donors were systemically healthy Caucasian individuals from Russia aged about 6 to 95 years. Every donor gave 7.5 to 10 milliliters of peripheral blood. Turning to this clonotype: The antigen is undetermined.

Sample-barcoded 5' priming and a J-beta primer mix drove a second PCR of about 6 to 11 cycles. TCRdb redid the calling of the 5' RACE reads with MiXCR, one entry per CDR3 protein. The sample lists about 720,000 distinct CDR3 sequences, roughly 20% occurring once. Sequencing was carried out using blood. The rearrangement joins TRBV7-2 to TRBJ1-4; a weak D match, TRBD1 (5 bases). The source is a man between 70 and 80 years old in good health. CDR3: CASSSTGTANEKLFF. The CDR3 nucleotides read TGTGCCAGCAGCTCTACCGGGACCGCTAATGAAAAACTGTTTTTT.